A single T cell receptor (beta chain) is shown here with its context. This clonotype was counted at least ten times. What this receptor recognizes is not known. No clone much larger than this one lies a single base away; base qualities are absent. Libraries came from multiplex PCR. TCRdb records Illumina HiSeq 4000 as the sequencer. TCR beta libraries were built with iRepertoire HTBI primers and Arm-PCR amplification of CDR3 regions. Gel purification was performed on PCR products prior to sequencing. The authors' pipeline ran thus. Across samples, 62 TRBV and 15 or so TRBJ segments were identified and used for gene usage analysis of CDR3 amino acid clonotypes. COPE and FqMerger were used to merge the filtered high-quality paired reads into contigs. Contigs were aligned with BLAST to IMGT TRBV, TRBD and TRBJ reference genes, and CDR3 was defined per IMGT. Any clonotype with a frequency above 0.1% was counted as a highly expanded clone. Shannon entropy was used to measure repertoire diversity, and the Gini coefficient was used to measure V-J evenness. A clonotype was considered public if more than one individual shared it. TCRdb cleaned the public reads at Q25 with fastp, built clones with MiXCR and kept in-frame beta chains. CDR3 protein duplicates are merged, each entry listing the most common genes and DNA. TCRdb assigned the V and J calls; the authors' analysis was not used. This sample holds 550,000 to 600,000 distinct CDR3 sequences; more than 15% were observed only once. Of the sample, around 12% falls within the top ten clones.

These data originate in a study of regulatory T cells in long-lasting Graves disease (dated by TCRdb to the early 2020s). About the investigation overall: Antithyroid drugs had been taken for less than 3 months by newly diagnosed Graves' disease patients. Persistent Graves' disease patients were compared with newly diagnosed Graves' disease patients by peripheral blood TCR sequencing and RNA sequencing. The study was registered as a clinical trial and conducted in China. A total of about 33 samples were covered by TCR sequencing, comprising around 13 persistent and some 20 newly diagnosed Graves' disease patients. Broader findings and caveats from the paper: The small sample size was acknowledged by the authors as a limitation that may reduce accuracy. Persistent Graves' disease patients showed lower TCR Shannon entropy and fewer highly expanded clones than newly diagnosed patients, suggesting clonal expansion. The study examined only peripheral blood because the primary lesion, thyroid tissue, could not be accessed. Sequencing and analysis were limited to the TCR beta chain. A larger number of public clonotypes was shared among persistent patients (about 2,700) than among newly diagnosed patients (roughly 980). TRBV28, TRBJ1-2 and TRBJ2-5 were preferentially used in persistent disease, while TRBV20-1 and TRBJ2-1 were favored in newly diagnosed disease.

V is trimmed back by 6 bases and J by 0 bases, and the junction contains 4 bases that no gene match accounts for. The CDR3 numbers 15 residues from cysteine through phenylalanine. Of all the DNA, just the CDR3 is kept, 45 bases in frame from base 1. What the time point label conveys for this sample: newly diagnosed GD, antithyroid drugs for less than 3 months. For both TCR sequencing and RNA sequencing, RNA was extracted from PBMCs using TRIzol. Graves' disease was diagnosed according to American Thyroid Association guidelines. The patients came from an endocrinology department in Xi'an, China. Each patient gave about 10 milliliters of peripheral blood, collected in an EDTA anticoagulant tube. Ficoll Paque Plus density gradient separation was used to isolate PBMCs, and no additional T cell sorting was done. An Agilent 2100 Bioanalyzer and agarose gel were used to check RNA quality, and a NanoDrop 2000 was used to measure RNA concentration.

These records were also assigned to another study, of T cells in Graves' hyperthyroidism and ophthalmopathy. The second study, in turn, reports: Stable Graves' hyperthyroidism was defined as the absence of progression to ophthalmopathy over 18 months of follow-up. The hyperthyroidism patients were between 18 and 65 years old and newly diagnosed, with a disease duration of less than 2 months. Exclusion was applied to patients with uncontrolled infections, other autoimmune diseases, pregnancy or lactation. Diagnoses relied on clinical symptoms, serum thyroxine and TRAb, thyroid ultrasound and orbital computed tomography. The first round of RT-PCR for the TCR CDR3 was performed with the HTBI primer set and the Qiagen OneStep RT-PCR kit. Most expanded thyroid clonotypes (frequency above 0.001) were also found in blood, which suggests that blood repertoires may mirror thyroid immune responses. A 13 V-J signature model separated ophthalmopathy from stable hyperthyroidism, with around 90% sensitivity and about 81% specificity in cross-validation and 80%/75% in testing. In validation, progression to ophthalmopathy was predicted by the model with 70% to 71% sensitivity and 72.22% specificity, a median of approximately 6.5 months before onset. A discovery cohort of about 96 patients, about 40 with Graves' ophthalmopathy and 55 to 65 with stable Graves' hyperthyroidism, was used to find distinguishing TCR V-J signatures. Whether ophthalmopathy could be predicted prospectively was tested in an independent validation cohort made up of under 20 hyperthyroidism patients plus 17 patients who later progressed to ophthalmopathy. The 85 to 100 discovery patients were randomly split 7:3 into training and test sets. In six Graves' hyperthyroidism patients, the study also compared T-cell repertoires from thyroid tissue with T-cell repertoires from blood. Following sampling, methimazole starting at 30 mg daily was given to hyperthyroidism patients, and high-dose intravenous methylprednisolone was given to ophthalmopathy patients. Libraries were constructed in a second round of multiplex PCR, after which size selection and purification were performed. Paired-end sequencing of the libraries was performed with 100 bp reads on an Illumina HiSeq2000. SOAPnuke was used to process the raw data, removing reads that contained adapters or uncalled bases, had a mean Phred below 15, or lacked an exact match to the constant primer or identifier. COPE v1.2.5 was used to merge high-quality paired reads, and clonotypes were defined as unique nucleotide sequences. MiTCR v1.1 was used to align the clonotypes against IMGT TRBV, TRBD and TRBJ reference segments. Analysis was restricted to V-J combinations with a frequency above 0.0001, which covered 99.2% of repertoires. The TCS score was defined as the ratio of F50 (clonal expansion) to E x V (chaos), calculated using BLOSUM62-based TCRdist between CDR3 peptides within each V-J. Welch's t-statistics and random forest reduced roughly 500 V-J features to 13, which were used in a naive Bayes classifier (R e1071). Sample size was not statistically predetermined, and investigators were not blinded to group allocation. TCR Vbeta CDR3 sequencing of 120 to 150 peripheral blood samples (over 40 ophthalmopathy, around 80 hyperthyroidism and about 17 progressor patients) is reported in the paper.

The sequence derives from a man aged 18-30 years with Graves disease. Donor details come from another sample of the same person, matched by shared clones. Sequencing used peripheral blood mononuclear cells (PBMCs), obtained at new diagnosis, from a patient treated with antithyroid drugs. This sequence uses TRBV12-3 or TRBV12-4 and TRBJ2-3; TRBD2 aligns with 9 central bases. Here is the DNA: TGTGCCAGCAGGAAAGCGGGAGGAAGCACAGATACGCAGTATTTT. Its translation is CASRKAGGSTDTQYF.